This T cell receptor beta chain was captured by sequencing in a study of cytomegalovirus exposure and HLA in healthy donors. Comment on this clone: Antigen unknown.

The study ran its PCR with 60 Vbeta and 13 Jbeta primers. In the original processing: Some 11 million of the about 80 million unique TCR beta chains counted in a later analysis were shared. Repertoires were generated with immunoSEQ multiplex PCR, while TCRdb's copy carries only in-frame clones and drops some. The V and J calls and clone size come from that table; D and trimming were worked out from the DNA. The sample lists fewer than 100,000 clones; around 80% were seen once. Germline-derived CDR1 and CDR2 are MNHEY and SVGAGI. The CDR3 consists of 13 residues. The V and J ends lost 8 bases and 0 bases respectively, with 8 bases between them. Findings of the study overall: In a later analysis, productive TCRs from donors in an Asian-associated ancestry cluster reportedly carried fewer N-insertions than the cohort mean.

Sequencing input: PBMCs. This receptor was identified in a male donor in good health and CMV-seropositive. The chain links TRBV6-5 to TRBJ2-1; possible D gene TRBD2, 5 bases. Here the CDR3 DNA reads TGTGCCAGCGGTAGCGCCTCCTACAATGAGCAGTTCTTC. Protein product: CASGSASYNEQFF.